Listed below are T cell receptor beta chains from one sample, sequenced in a study of blood T cells in healthy people across ages. From the 5' RACE reads, TCRdb called clonotypes with MiXCR, one entry per CDR3 protein. The sample holds around 820,000 distinct CDR3 sequences, 25% seen once. This sample was also put to use in a study of T cells of mothers and their children.

Specimen: blood. Receptor source: a boy under 18 in good health. Each CDR3 is given with its conserved first and last residue. The order of the fields is clone size, V gene, J gene, D gene, CDR3 protein, CDR3 DNA. The D gene is left open where the match is weak. Rows may omit the clone size; those that give it use once, few, many or a size class.

NA	TRBV7-2	TRBJ1-4	TRBD1	CASSTPGGNEKLFF	TGTGCCAGCAGCACCCCAGGGGGTAATGAAAAACTGTTTTTT
NA	TRBV6-5	TRBJ2-5	NA	CASSPRDGEETQYF	TGTGCCAGCAGTCCCCGGGACGGTGAAGAGACCCAGTACTTC
NA	TRBV3-1	TRBJ2-1	NA	CASSLREMKFF	TGTGCCAGCAGCCTCAGGGAAATGAAGTTCTTC
NA	TRBV7-2	TRBJ1-4	NA	CASSLSWSGEKLFF	TGTGCCAGCAGCTTATCCTGGTCTGGGGAAAAACTGTTTTTT
few	TRBV29-1	TRBJ1-2	NA	CSVEEYGYTF	TGCAGCGTTGAAGAGTATGGCTACACCTTC
few	TRBV29-1	TRBJ2-2	TRBD2	CSVESGVNTGELFF	TGCAGCGTTGAAAGCGGGGTGAACACCGGGGAGCTGTTTTTT
NA	TRBV18	TRBJ1-1	NA	CASSPPGQPNTEAFF	TGTGCCAGCTCACCCCCCGGACAGCCAAACACTGAAGCTTTCTTT
NA	TRBV6-5	TRBJ2-3	TRBD2	CASSSIGTSAYTDTQYF	TGTGCCAGCAGTTCCATCGGGACTAGTGCATACACAGATACGCAGTATTTT
few	TRBV20-1	TRBJ1-6	TRBD1	CSARTGQREVWNNSPLHF	TGCAGTGCTCGGACAGGGCAAAGGGAAGTCTGGAATAATTCACCCCTCCACTTT
few	TRBV7-2	TRBJ2-7	TRBD2	CATHNAGGVNEQYF	TGTGCCACCCACAACGCGGGAGGGGTAAACGAGCAGTACTTC
NA	TRBV7-2	TRBJ2-1	NA	CASSLVVGEQFF	TGTGCCAGCAGCTTAGTGGTGGGTGAGCAGTTCTTC
NA	TRBV4-1	TRBJ2-7	TRBD1	CASSLGTGVPEQYF	TGCGCCAGCAGCCTGGGGACAGGGGTCCCCGAGCAGTACTTC
NA	TRBV4-3	TRBJ2-1	TRBD2	CASSVVTSGEDEQFF	TGCGCCAGCAGCGTAGTGACTAGCGGGGAAGATGAGCAGTTCTTC
NA	TRBV20-1	TRBJ1-4	NA	CSARDLAKAGRFDEKLFF	TGCAGTGCTAGAGACCTGGCCAAGGCAGGGAGGTTCGATGAAAAACTGTTTTTT
NA	TRBV7-3	TRBJ2-1	NA	CASSLGAGRSNEQFF	TGTGCCAGCAGCTTGGGGGCAGGGAGAAGCAATGAGCAGTTCTTC
NA	TRBV29-1	TRBJ2-2	NA	CSVDWDLGTGELFF	TGCAGCGTTGATTGGGACCTTGGCACCGGGGAGCTGTTTTTT
few	TRBV7-3	TRBJ2-5	TRBD2	CASSPSGRETQYF	TGTGCCAGCAGCCCAAGCGGGAGGGAGACCCAGTACTTC
NA	TRBV12-3/TRBV12-4	TRBJ1-1	NA	CASSLKAYLVNTEAFF	TGTGCCAGCAGTTTGAAGGCATACCTGGTGAACACTGAAGCTTTCTTT
NA	TRBV7-9	TRBJ2-1	NA	CASSLSQFLYNEQFF	TGTGCCAGCAGTTTATCCCAGTTTCTTTACAATGAGCAGTTCTTC
NA	TRBV28	TRBJ2-2	NA	CASSLGYGPGELFF	TGTGCCAGCAGTTTAGGGTATGGTCCCGGGGAGCTGTTTTTT
NA	TRBV14	TRBJ2-1	NA	CASSQDLDPRDNEQFF	TGTGCCAGCAGCCAAGACCTGGACCCTAGGGACAATGAGCAGTTCTTC
NA	TRBV27	TRBJ1-2	NA	CASRAGLRYTF	TGTGCCAGCAGGGCAGGGTTGCGCTACACCTTC
NA	TRBV20-1	TRBJ2-5	NA	CSADQVAGTQYF	TGCAGTGCTGACCAAGTGGCAGGGACCCAGTACTTC
NA	TRBV3-1	TRBJ2-7	NA	CASSQDFYEQYF	TGTGCCAGCAGCCAAGATTTCTACGAGCAGTACTTC
NA	TRBV28	TRBJ1-4	NA	CASRAGDRTTNEKLFF	TGTGCCAGCAGGGCCGGGGATAGAACAACTAATGAAAAACTGTTTTTT
NA	TRBV7-2	TRBJ2-3	NA	CASSLAASPDTQYF	TGTGCCAGCAGCTTAGCGGCGTCCCCAGATACGCAGTATTTT
NA	TRBV25-1	TRBJ2-7	TRBD1	CASSEYGTEYEQYF	TGTGCCAGCAGTGAATACGGGACAGAGTACGAGCAGTACTTC
many	TRBV4-3	TRBJ1-4	TRBD1	CASSLTGGNNEKLFF	TGCGCCAGCAGCCTGACAGGGGGCAATAATGAAAAACTGTTTTTT
many	TRBV6-2/TRBV6-3	TRBJ2-6	NA	CASSLGAEEYSGANVLTF	TGTGCCAGCAGTTTGGGGGCAGAAGAATACTCTGGGGCCAACGTCCTGACTTTC
NA	TRBV6-1	TRBJ2-7	NA	CAGGGRLDEQYF	TGTGCCGGGGGAGGCCGTCTGGACGAGCAGTACTTC
many	TRBV5-1	TRBJ1-5	NA	CASSLGRDQPQHF	TGTGCCAGCAGCTTAGGCAGGGATCAGCCCCAGCATTTT
NA	TRBV12-3/TRBV12-4	TRBJ1-5	TRBD1	CASSFRTGGPPQPQHF	TGTGCCAGCAGTTTTAGGACAGGGGGTCCGCCTCAGCCCCAGCATTTT
few	TRBV2	TRBJ2-2	NA	CAISLTGAYSTGELFF	TGTGCCATATCCCTCACAGGAGCCTACTCCACCGGGGAGCTGTTTTTT
few	TRBV24-1	TRBJ2-7	TRBD2	CATSASGSSYEQYF	TGTGCCACCAGTGCTAGCGGGAGTAGCTACGAGCAGTACTTC
few	TRBV5-1	TRBJ2-6	TRBD1	CASSATGQVSSGANVLTF	TGCGCCAGCAGCGCCACGGGACAGGTTAGCTCTGGGGCCAACGTCCTGACTTTC
NA	TRBV20-1	TRBJ1-1	TRBD1	CSARGGDRAFF	TGCAGTGCTAGGGGAGGGGACAGAGCTTTCTTT
NA	TRBV20-1	TRBJ1-1	NA	CSAPGRAGMNTEAFF	TGCAGTGCCCCTGGAAGGGCAGGGATGAACACTGAAGCTTTCTTT
few	TRBV29-1	TRBJ1-1	NA	CSVATMNTEAFF	TGCAGCGTTGCAACCATGAACACTGAAGCTTTCTTT
NA	TRBV7-6	TRBJ1-2	TRBD1	CASGPTKPGGTGYTF	TGTGCCAGCGGCCCAACCAAACCAGGGGGGACTGGCTACACCTTC
few	TRBV12-3/TRBV12-4	TRBJ2-5	TRBD1	CASSSRGDREETQYF	TGTGCCAGCAGTTCTAGGGGGGACAGGGAAGAGACCCAGTACTTC
few	TRBV19	TRBJ2-4	TRBD1	CASAKTGAKNIQYF	TGTGCCAGTGCCAAGACAGGGGCCAAAAACATTCAGTACTTC
few	TRBV20-1	TRBJ2-1	TRBD2	CSARPSGYEREQFF	TGCAGTGCTAGACCTAGCGGCTACGAAAGGGAGCAGTTCTTC
NA	TRBV29-1	TRBJ1-4	NA	CSVPGGNEKLFF	TGCAGCGTCCCGGGTGGTAATGAAAAACTGTTTTTT